These 11 T cell receptor beta chains came from one sample sequenced in a study of PD-1 blockade in classical Hodgkin lymphoma. The data were produced by immunoSEQ multiplex PCR, yet TCRdb's version contains in-frame clones alone and is incomplete. The repertoire consists of around 24,000 clones, with roughly four fifths occurring once and the leading ten covering roughly 20%. Time point of the sample: cycle 4 day 1 (C4D1), after around six weeks of nivolumab. No patient escaped relapse after autologous stem cell transplantation, and brentuximab vedotin exposure varied. Sequencing used peripheral blood mononuclear cells (PBMCs), obtained before the fourth cycle of nivolumab. Receptors were obtained from a human donor with classical Hodgkin lymphoma.

The CDR3 here is CASSLVEFTEAFF. The CDR3 coding sequence is TGCGCCAGCAGCTTGGTCGAGTTCACTGAAGCTTTCTTT. This chain connects TRBV5-1 to TRBJ1-1; no clear D. Per germline, CDR1 SGHRS and CDR2 YFSETQ. This CDR3 has 13 residues. The V end was cut by 0 bases, the J end by 4 bases, with 7 bases between.

Note on this clone: The junction departs from the called germline gene at one end, perhaps through a read error. The chain recombines TRBV30 with TRBJ1-1; the D gene is possibly TRBD1 (5 bases). Germline V gene data show CDR1 as GTSNPN and CDR2 as SVGIG (reference sequence). This CDR3 spans 12 amino acids. In DNA, the CDR3 is TGTGCCTGGGGGCAGGGACCTGCCGGATCTCTCTTT. Translated, it gives CAWGQGPAGSLF.

V and J are TRBV5-1 and TRBJ2-7, with 10 positions matching TRBD1. Germline V gives CDR1 SGHRS, CDR2 YFSETQ. This CDR3 comprises 16 residues. V lost 6 bases, J lost 5 bases, and 14 bases stayed unmatched. The CDR3 protein is CASTPRPGQGKDEQYF. As DNA, the CDR3 is TGCGCCAGCACCCCAAGACCGGGACAGGGGAAAGACGAGCAGTACTTC.

This clone was recorded once. The chain is built from TRBV27 and TRBJ1-2; D call uncertain. The V gene's germline CDR1 is MNHEY and CDR2 SMNVEV (reference sequence). The CDR3 is 14 amino acids. V was clipped by 3 bases and J by 7 bases, with 15 bases between them. The CDR3 reads CASSLTVPPLGYTF. Here the CDR3 DNA reads TGTGCCAGCAGTTTGACGGTGCCCCCTCTTGGCTACACCTTC.

This clone occurred once. The chain has TRBV5-6 and TRBJ2-1; no clear D. The CDR3 length is 14 residues. CDR1 is SGHDT, CDR2 YYEEEE, per germline. V shed 0 bases and J shed 0 bases, with 4 bases lying between them. The CDR3 protein is CASSLVGSYNEQFF. For the CDR3, the DNA is TGTGCCAGCAGCTTGGTCGGCTCCTACAATGAGCAGTTCTTC.

This clone appeared once. This chain uses TRBV5-1 with TRBJ2-7; D gene unclear. The CDR3 is 14 amino acids. V was pared by 0 bases and J by 3 bases, with 10 bases between. Germline CDR1 SGHRS, CDR2 YFSETQ. The CDR3 region has the DNA TGCGCCAGCAGCTTGGGTCGGGCTGTCTACGAGCAGTACTTC. Its translation is CASSLGRAVYEQYF.

This sequence joins TRBV6-6 and TRBJ2-1; perhaps TRBD2 as D (6 bases). This CDR3 region has 13 residues. CDR1 is MNHNY, CDR2 SVGAGI, per germline (reference sequence). Trimming left V 0 bases short and J 14 bases short, with 14 bases between. The CDR3 loop is CASSYSSAGWEFF. The DNA of the CDR3 is TGTGCCAGCAGTTACTCGTCGGCGGGATGGGAGTTCTTC.

The chain is built from TRBV30 and TRBJ2-1; D perhaps matches TRBD2 (6 bases). V lost 0 bases, J lost 9 bases, and 9 bases lay in between. Germline V gene data show CDR1 as GTSNPN and CDR2 as SVGIG (reference sequence). The CDR3 sequence is 12 residues long. The CDR3 region has the DNA TGTGCCTGGAGTGTCGGGGGTCCTGAGCAGTTCTTC. This encodes CAWSVGGPEQFF.

The chain couples TRBV5-1 to TRBJ2-3; 10 bases match TRBD1. The ends lost 0 bases at V and 6 bases at J; junction bases unmatched: 7. The CDR3 extends over 16 amino acids. CDR1 SGHRS and CDR2 YFSETQ come from the germline V gene. The chain's CDR3 is CASSLALGTGVDTQYF. CDR3 in DNA: TGCGCCAGCAGCTTGGCCCTCGGGACAGGGGTCGATACGCAGTATTTT.

This clone is a singleton in its sample. The chain joins TRBV7-2 to TRBJ2-2; no clear D gene. The ends were cut back, 1 base at V and 6 bases at J, with 9 bases in the middle. This CDR3 has 14 amino acids. CDR1 is SGHTA, CDR2 FQGNSA, per germline. CDR3 amino acids: CASSLVIPAGELFF. DNA for the CDR3: TGTGCCAGCAGCTTAGTGATACCGGCCGGGGAGCTGTTTTTT.

The chain links TRBV18 to TRBJ2-7; D remains ambiguous. The CDR3 has 15 amino acids. Germline CDR1 and CDR2: KGHSH and LQKENI. The V end was cut by 3 bases, the J end by 2 bases, with 14 bases between. The CDR3 nucleotides are TGTGCCAGCTCACCCACGGACGGACGAGCCTACGAGCAGTACTTC. Translated, it gives CASSPTDGRAYEQYF. Full variable domain (remainder filled in from reference TRBV18 and TRBJ2-7): NAGVMQNPRHLVRRRGQEARLRCSPMKGHSHVYWYRQLPEEGLKFMVYLQKENIIDESGMPKERFSAEFPKEGPSILRIQQVVRGDSAAYFCASSPTDGRAYEQYFGPGTRLTVT.